These 30 T cell receptor beta chains were all obtained from the same sample, sequenced in a study of OX40 agonist ivuxolimab in advanced cancers. Generated by immunoSEQ multiplex PCR, the TCRdb table keeps only in-frame clones and is missing some. The table shows approximately 74,000 clones, with about 93% occurring only once. This specimen consisted of CD4+ or CD8+ T cells sorted from blood, obtained in a trial of the OX40 agonist ivuxolimab. The receptor set was obtained from an adult with an advanced solid tumor such as melanoma, head and neck, liver or kidney cancer.

The chain has TRBV9 and TRBJ2-5; 8 nucleotides match TRBD1. CDR1 SGDLS and CDR2 YYNGEE come from the germline V gene. The CDR3 has 14 amino acids. The ends lost 6 bases at V and 1 base at J; junction bases unmatched: 5. The CDR3 spells CASNPQGAQETQYF. The CDR3 nucleotides are TGTGCCAGCAACCCCCAGGGGGCCCAAGAGACCCAGTACTTC.

In DNA, the CDR3 is TGTGCCAGCAGTTTTCTGGCAGGCAGCAATCAGCCCCAGCATTTT. Protein sequence: CASSFLAGSNQPQHF. This chain uses TRBV28 with TRBJ1-5, with no clear D. CDR3 length: 15 amino acids. Per the germline V gene, CDR1 is MDHEN and CDR2 is SYDVKM. V gave up 3 bases and J gave up 1 base, with 10 bases separating them.

The chain couples TRBV18 to TRBJ1-1, with a possible D match to TRBD1 (5 bases). CDR1 and CDR2 from the germline V gene are KGHSH and LQKENI. V dropped 2 bases and J dropped 1 base, with 8 bases sitting between them. CDR3 length equals 14 residues. The DNA of the CDR3 is TGTGCCAGCTCACCATTTACAGGGAACACTGAAGCTTTCTTT. This sequence encodes CASSPFTGNTEAFF.

The V call is TRBV9, the J call TRBJ2-1, with D perhaps matching TRBD2 (6 bases). Germline values: CDR1 SGDLS, CDR2 YYNGEE. CDR3 length: 16 amino acids. Trimming took 0 bases from V and 0 from J, leaving 10 bases between them. The CDR3 DNA reads as TGTGCCAGCAGCGTAGGGGTGGGAGGCTCCTACAATGAGCAGTTCTTC. It translates to CASSVGVGGSYNEQFF.

This clone was counted between two and nine times. V is TRBV5-1 and J is TRBJ2-4, with 11 bases matching TRBD1. The CDR3 runs to 19 residues. Germline CDR1 and CDR2: SGHRS and YFSETQ. Germline trimming cut 4 bases from V and 1 base from J; bases unmatched to any gene: 13. CDR3 bases: TGCGCCAGCAGCCCAAGGACAGGGGGCGAAGGTGGGGCCAAAAACATTCAGTACTTC. Translation: CASSPRTGGEGGAKNIQYF.

The V and J genes are TRBV19 and TRBJ1-5, with 7 bases that match TRBD1. The CDR3 contains 15 residues. The germline gives CDR1 LNHDA, CDR2 SQIVND (reference sequence). Trimming cost V 4 bases and J 4 bases; bases outside gene matches: 7. The CDR3 sequence: CASSTTGFGNQPQHF. For the CDR3, the DNA is TGTGCCAGTAGTACGACAGGGTTCGGAAATCAGCCCCAGCATTTT.

This clone has a handful of counts. The CDR3 DNA follows: TGTGCCAGCAGCTGGACTAGCGGCCCCAATGAGCAGTTCTTC. This sequence encodes CASSWTSGPNEQFF. The chain has TRBV7-2 and TRBJ2-1; 10 positions agree with TRBD2. The CDR3 is made up of 14 amino acids. V was pared by 4 bases and J by 6 bases, with 3 bases of the junction left unmatched. The V gene's germline CDR1 is SGHTA and CDR2 FQGNSA.

The CDR3 coding sequence is TGTGCCTTCAGCCGGGACAGAGGGATCTATGGCTACACCTTC. Translation: CAFSRDRGIYGYTF. The J gene is TRBJ1-2, the V gene TRBV30; 7 bases fit TRBD1. The V gene's germline CDR1 is GTSNPN and CDR2 SVGIG (reference sequence). V lost 7 bases to trimming and J lost 4 bases; unmatched junction nucleotides: 12. The CDR3 contains 14 residues.

This clone was counted once. The chain links TRBV7-9 to TRBJ2-2; tentatively, D is TRBD1 or TRBD2 (5 bases each). With 5 bases removed from V and 5 bases from J, the gap between germline ends came to 27 bases. CDR3 size: 19 residues. Germline-derived CDR1 and CDR2 are SEHNR and FQNEAQ (reference sequence). In DNA form, the CDR3 reads TGTGCCAGCAGCCCGAGCAGGGCGAGGGGTCCCCAGCGGACCGGGGAGCTGTTTTTT. Translation: CASSPSRARGPQRTGELFF. Looking up the rest from reference TRBV7-9 and TRBJ2-2 gives the full variable domain: DTGVSQNPRHKITKRGQNVTFRCDPISEHNRLYWYRQTLGQGPEFLTYFQNEAQLEKSRLLSDRFSAERPKGSFSTLEIQRTEQGDSAMYLCASSPSRARGPQRTGELFFGEGSRLTVL.

The J gene is TRBJ1-1, the V gene TRBV5-8; TRBD1 agrees at 10 bases. CDR1 is SGHTS and CDR2 is YDEGEE in the germline V gene. This CDR3 comprises 15 residues. J gave up 1 base and V 5 bases, and 5 bases lay outside the gene matches. The chain's CDR3 is CASSSRTGGNTEAFF. The CDR3, as DNA: TGTGCCAGCAGTTCTCGGACAGGGGGGAACACTGAAGCTTTCTTT. Complete variable domain (other parts from reference TRBV5-8 and TRBJ1-1): EAGVTQSPTHLIKTRGQQATLRCSPISGHTSVYWYQQALGLGLQFLLWYDEGEERNRGNFPPRFSGRQFPNYSSELNVNALELEDSALYLCASSSRTGGNTEAFFGQGTRLTVV.

V usage is TRBV19 and J usage is TRBJ2-1; TRBD2 agrees at 8 bases. Trimming cost V 5 bases and J 8 bases; bases outside gene matches: 5. This CDR3 has 13 amino acids. CDR1 is LNHDA and CDR2 is SQIVND in the germline V gene (reference sequence). CDR3 loop: CASSQGLVYEQFF. For the CDR3, the DNA is TGTGCCAGTAGTCAGGGACTAGTTTATGAGCAGTTCTTC.

CDR3 amino acids: CASSLGAEQMLNTEAFF. The DNA for the CDR3 is TGTGCCAGCAGCTTAGGGGCTGAACAGATGCTGAACACTGAAGCTTTCTTT. The chain is built from TRBV7-6 and TRBJ1-1, with unresolved D. With 1 base removed from V and 0 bases from J, the gap between germline ends came to 15 bases. CDR1 is SGHVS and CDR2 is FNYEAQ in the germline V gene. This CDR3 has 17 residues.

CDR3 sequence reads: CASTTSGHGELFF. For the CDR3, the DNA is TGTGCCAGCACGACTAGTGGGCACGGGGAGCTGTTTTTT. The chain employs TRBV2 and TRBJ2-2; the D gene is possibly TRBD2 (6 bases). In germline, CDR1 is SNHLY, CDR2 FYNNEI. Trimming took 7 bases from V and 7 from J, leaving 13 bases between them. The CDR3 covers 13 residues.

This chain uses TRBV5-3 with TRBJ2-2, with 7 bases lining up with TRBD2. TRBV5-3 is reported as an ORF; its role is uncertain. V dropped 1 base and J dropped 9; count of bases not matched to a gene: 6. This CDR3 spans 14 amino acids. The CDR3 DNA sequence: TGTGCCAGAAGCTTGAGGCAGGGAGGGAGGGAGCTGTTTTTT. Protein sequence: CARSLRQGGRELFF.

This clone was observed once. V gene TRBV27 combines with J gene TRBJ2-5; 10 nucleotides match TRBD1. CDR1 is MNHEY and CDR2 is SMNVEV in the germline V gene (reference sequence). The CDR3 contains 12 residues. The V segment lost 7 bases and the J segment 13 bases; nucleotides outside the gene matches: 9. For the CDR3, the DNA is TGTGCCAGCACAGGAGACAGGGGGCCGCGGTACTTC. It encodes CASTGDRGPRYF.

The gene calls are TRBV19 and TRBJ2-7; TRBD1 is a possible D gene (8 bases). Between the trimmed V and J ends, which lost 6 bases and 2 bases, there was a span of 17 bases. Germline V CDR1 and CDR2: LNHDA, SQIVND (reference sequence). The CDR3 contains 15 residues. The CDR3 nucleotides are TGTGCCAGTAGCCGACAACAGGGGGGGGCCTACGAGCAGTACTTC. Translating gives CASSRQQGGAYEQYF.

V gene TRBV2 combines with J gene TRBJ1-5, with D tentatively TRBD1 (5 bases). The CDR3 totals 17 residues. Germline V lookup: CDR1 SNHLY, CDR2 FYNNEI. The V end lost 4 bases, the J end lost 4 bases, and 20 bases lay between the germline ends. CDR3 nucleotides: TGTGCCAGCAGTGTGGGGCGCGCGGGGGGGAGGAATCAGCCCCAGCATTTT. Its protein product is CASSVGRAGGRNQPQHF.

The chain has TRBV7-2 and TRBJ2-1, with unresolved D. The CDR3 is 15 amino acids. V lost 3 bases and J 0 bases, leaving 9 bases between the germline ends. Germline CDR1 reads SGHTA; CDR2 reads FQGNSA. CDR3 in amino acids: CASSFRLNSYNEQFF. DNA of the CDR3: TGTGCCAGCAGCTTCCGGCTAAACTCCTACAATGAGCAGTTCTTC.

The chain recombines TRBV11-2 with TRBJ2-3; 13 bases line up with TRBD2. V shed 8 bases, J shed 6 bases, and the junction held 11 bases outside the gene matches. Germline V gives CDR1 SGHAT, CDR2 FQNNGV. This CDR3 has 16 residues. CDR3 sequence reads: CASRGLAGARWDTQYF. DNA for the CDR3: TGTGCCAGCCGAGGACTAGCGGGGGCTAGGTGGGATACGCAGTATTTT. The full variable domain, rest sourced from reference TRBV11-2 and TRBJ2-3, is EAGVAQSPRYKIIEKRQSVAFWCNPISGHATLYWYQQILGQGPKLLIQFQNNGVVDDSQLPKDRFSAERLKGVDSTLKIQPAKLEDSAVYLCASRGLAGARWDTQYFGPGTRLTVL.

The chain carries TRBV15 and TRBJ2-6; perhaps D is TRBD1 or TRBD2 (5 bases each). The CDR3 loop spans 16 amino acids. The V gene's germline CDR1 is LNHNV and CDR2 YYDKDF (reference sequence). V lost 2 bases and J lost 2, with 10 bases in between. The DNA of the CDR3 is TGTGCCACCAGCAGACTCGGGACCACTGGGGCCAACGTCCTGACTTTC. Its translation: CATSRLGTTGANVLTF.

The rearrangement uses TRBV7-6 and TRBJ2-6, with 9 bases lining up with TRBD1. The CDR3 length is 17 residues. J was trimmed by 4 bases and V by 3 bases; bases with no gene match: 7. Germline V gene data show CDR1 as SGHVS and CDR2 as FNYEAQ. CDR3 DNA sequence: TGTGCCAGCAGCTTCTCCGGGACAGGGACCGGGGCCAACGTCCTGACTTTC. Translation gives CASSFSGTGTGANVLTF.

The chain couples TRBV21-1 to TRBJ2-7; the D call TRBD1 from the table was never checked on the DNA. TRBV21-1 is flagged as a pseudogene. The CDR3 sequence is 13 residues long. This chain's CDR3 is CASSGRQGYEQYF. The CDR3 bases are TGTGCCAGCAGCGGCCGACAGGGGTACGAGCAGTACTTC.

CDR3 loop: CASSRGPAYEQYF. CDR3 bases: TGTGCCAGCAGCAGGGGACCTGCCTACGAGCAGTACTTC. The rearrangement uses TRBV2 and TRBJ2-7; possibly TRBD1 for D (6 bases). The CDR3 runs 13 residues. Per the germline V gene, CDR1 is SNHLY and CDR2 is FYNNEI. Trimming removed 6 bases from V and 2 bases from J, with 11 bases in between.

This chain links TRBV27 with TRBJ1-2, with a possible D match to TRBD1 (6 bases). CDR1 is MNHEY and CDR2 is SMNVEV in the germline V gene (reference sequence). Trimming left V 3 bases short and J 8 bases short, with 16 bases between. The CDR3 is made up of 14 amino acids. CDR3 amino acids: CASSFRQTGLGYTF. DNA of the CDR3: TGTGCCAGCAGTTTTCGACAGACAGGTCTAGGCTACACCTTC.

This chain joins TRBV7-2 and TRBJ2-3, with a weak D call TRBD2 (6 bases). This CDR3 contains 12 residues. Germline loops: CDR1 SGHTA, CDR2 FQGNSA. The ends were cut back, 5 bases at V and 10 bases at J, with 13 bases in the middle. CDR3 nucleotide sequence: TGTGCCAGCAGCGTGAGGGAGGTGGCGCAGTATTTT. As protein: CASSVREVAQYF.

The CDR3 sequence: CATSREAGVVYEQYF. The CDR3 DNA reads TGTGCCACCAGCAGGGAAGCGGGAGTGGTCTACGAGCAGTACTTC. The V call is TRBV15, the J call TRBJ2-7; TRBD2 matches at 8 bases. The CDR3 spans 15 residues. Germline V gene sequence: CDR1 LNHNV, CDR2 YYDKDF (reference sequence). The J segment lost 3 bases and the V segment lost 3 bases, leaving 7 bases of the junction unmatched.

V usage is TRBV6-1 and J usage is TRBJ1-4, with D perhaps TRBD1 (5 bases). The CDR3 covers 16 residues. Trimming shortened V by 2 bases and J by 5 bases, and 15 bases separated the two germline ends. The germline V gene encodes CDR1 MNHNS and CDR2 SASEGT. CDR3: CASSENPRQLNEKLFF. CDR3 coding DNA: TGTGCCAGCAGTGAAAACCCGAGACAGCTGAATGAAAAACTGTTTTTT.

Turning to this clone: This same CDR3 is encoded by further DNA sequences in the sample. The CDR3 nucleotides read TGTGCCAGCAGTGTCGGGAGAGGCGAGCAGTACTTC. The encoded protein is CASSVGRGEQYF. The genes are TRBV28 and TRBJ2-7, with a possible D match to TRBD2 (6 bases). The CDR3 has 12 residues. Germline loops: CDR1 MDHEN, CDR2 SYDVKM. Trimming pared 5 bases from V and 6 bases from J, leaving 11 bases between.

The CDR3 region is CASSYNSVNEKLFF. For the CDR3, the DNA is TGTGCCAGCAGCTATAACAGCGTTAATGAAAAACTGTTTTTT. This chain links TRBV7-8 with TRBJ1-4; no reliable D call. The CDR3 runs to 14 residues. V was trimmed by 4 bases and J by 4 bases, leaving 10 bases between them. Germline lookup yields CDR1 SGHVS and CDR2 FQNEAQ. The complete variable domain, with remaining parts taken from reference TRBV7-8 and TRBJ1-4, reads GAGVSQSPRYKVAKRGQDVALRCDPISGHVSLFWYQQALGQGPEFLTYFQNEAQLDKSGLPSDRFFAERPEGSVSTLKIQRTQQEDSAVYLCASSYNSVNEKLFFGSGTQLSVL.

The rearrangement links TRBV5-1 to TRBJ2-1, with 7 bases identical to TRBD2. Germline CDR1 reads SGHRS; CDR2 reads YFSETQ. J lost 2 bases, V lost 1 base, and 6 bases had no gene match. The CDR3 has 16 residues. CDR3: CASSLNAGVTYNEQFF. The CDR3, as DNA: TGCGCCAGCAGCTTGAATGCGGGAGTCACCTACAATGAGCAGTTCTTC.